These T cell receptor beta chains were read from a single sample in a study of cytomegalovirus exposure and HLA in healthy donors. Generated by immunoSEQ multiplex PCR, the TCRdb table keeps only in-frame clones and is missing some. This sample carries 150,000 to 190,000 clones, roughly 84% of them seen once, and the ten largest clones take roughly 2.3%. The sequencing input was PBMCs. Receptor source: a woman younger than 35 in good health and CMV-seronegative. Both conserved end residues are part of each CDR3.

>TRBJ2-7|TRBV5-3
CARSFQGFPYEQYF
>TRBJ2-7|TRBV10-1
CASRGQAQGGVYEQYF
>TRBJ1-5|TRBV6-6
CASSMTYLNQPQHF
>TRBJ2-7|TRBV7-2
CASSLYIATSGTTYEQYF
>TRBJ2-7|TRBV27
CASSWRASYEQYF
>TRBJ1-2|TRBV10-3
CAISESTLWHDYGYTF
>TRBJ2-6|TRBV7-9
CASRGQDSQSGANVLTF
>TRBJ2-2|TRBV28
CASSILRTSGGEITGELFF
>TRBJ1-3|TRBV28
CASSAGTGGLTRSGNTIYF
>TRBJ2-3|TRBV7-2
CASSTGYTQYF
>TRBJ2-2|TRBV2
CASSEYSRGRAGELFF
>TRBJ2-7|TRBV19
CASSREIRDYEQYF
>TRBJ2-2|TRBV6-1
CASRSSGRSTGELFF
>TRBJ2-7|TRBV11-2
CASSVAGGLEQYF
>TRBJ2-7|TRBV28
CASSPPPNSYEQYF
>TRBJ2-5|TRBV10-3
CAISDDRGWETQYF
>TRBJ2-2|TRBV27
CASSLKGASVVTGELFF
>TRBJ2-7|TRBV6-1
CASTRLAGGTYEQYF
>TRBJ1-2|TRBV4-1
CASSQNHWGAANYGYTF
>NA|TRBV27
CASSTRTSGGGYEQYF
>TRBJ1-1|TRBV10-3
CAINDYGGGGTEAFF
>TRBJ2-4|TRBV7-9
CASSPPGTWKNIQYF
>TRBJ1-2|TRBV11-2
CASSLDRGYGYTF
>TRBJ1-5|TRBV7-8
CASSLGENQPQHF
>TRBJ2-7|TRBV14
CASSQDWSLYEQYF
>TRBJ1-1|TRBV19
CASSMGAGEAFF
>TRBJ1-2|TRBV28
CASSLGSYGYTF
>TRBJ2-5|TRBV15
CATSREGQGPGTGTQYF
>TRBJ2-3|TRBV5-1
CASSLLAGTDTQYF
>TRBJ2-7|TRBV7-7
CASSPATSGISYEQYF
>TRBJ2-5|TRBV6-1
CASSEGQGAETQYF
>TRBJ2-7|TRBV7-2
CASSTLRDRDSYEQYF
>TRBJ2-1|TRBV11-3
CASSFLAGGYNEQFF
>TRBJ2-3|TRBV6-5
CASSYGDSPTDTQYF
>TRBJ2-7|TRBV11-2
CASSLDGWAGRLTYEQYF
>TRBJ1-2|TRBV28
CASSLVGTAYYGYTF
>TRBJ1-2|TRBV2
CASSDRVFTYGYTF
>TRBJ2-1|TRBV7-9
CASSRGAGDDNEQFF
>TRBJ1-1|TRBV7-6
CASSLRGNTEAFF
>TRBJ2-2|TRBV11-2
CASSPRQGNSGELFF
>TRBJ1-2|TRBV15
CATSRERTGFGYTF
>TRBJ2-7|TRBV2
CASIEAGEQYF
>TRBJ1-3|TRBV19
CASADRANSGNTIYF
>TRBJ1-2|TRBV2
CASSEAPAGGYTF
>TRBJ1-2|TRBV28
CASSPEGWQGANGYTF
>TRBJ1-1|TRBV5-1
CASSLKGDTEAFF
>TRBJ1-4|TRBV15
CATSRVSAELFF
>TRBJ2-7|TRBV27
CASSFGVFYEQYF
>TRBJ2-6|TRBV27
CASSLSGANVLTF
>TRBJ2-7|TRBV14
CASSQDATGVHEQYF
>TRBJ2-7|TRBV7-8
CASSGKKREGIPIFSYEQYF
>TRBJ2-1|TRBV5-1
CASSLADVGWGAYNEQFF
>TRBJ2-2|TRBV19
CASRESGGAPGELFF
>TRBJ1-1|TRBV10-3
CALRRGGDTEAFF
>TRBJ1-4|TRBV6-1
CASHARGSNEKLFF